Sequencing of this T cell receptor beta chain was carried out in a study of shared clonotypes between healthy human individuals. This CDR3 has 11 residues. The ends were cut back, 4 bases at V and 2 bases at J, with 6 bases in the middle. The germline V gene has CDR1 SQVTM and CDR2 ANQGSEA. Assay used: immunoSEQ multiplex PCR; TCRdb lists only in-frame clones, some missing. The data show about 1,800,000 clones, about 95% seen once. This clone showed up just a few times. Naive CD8 cells comprised CD45RO-negative, CCR7-positively selected cells, excluding terminally differentiated effector memory CD45RA+ cells.

The specimen was naive CD8+ T cells sorted from blood. V and J are TRBV29-1 and TRBJ2-7; D is uncertain. The receptor's source is a man between 18 and 29 years old in good health. CDR3 sequence (DNA): TGCAGCGTTGGGGGTCCCTACGAGCAGTACTTC. It encodes CSVGGPYEQYF.